A single sample gave rise to the 4 T cell receptor beta chains below, sequenced in a study of blood T cells in healthy people across ages. The use of a sample-barcoded 5' primer and a J-beta primer mix characterized a second PCR of about 6 to 11 cycles. TCRdb reprocessed the 5' RACE reads via MiXCR and lists one record per CDR3 protein. The data show more than 1,000,000 distinct CDR3 sequences, under 30% seen once. These same records also appear under a second study, on T cells of mothers and their children.

Source material: blood. Receptor source: a girl between 2 and 10 years old in good health.

The chain is built from TRBV7-7 and TRBJ2-1, with D possibly being TRBD2 (6 bases). The germline CDR1 and CDR2 sequences are SSHAT and FNYEAQ (reference sequence). Trimming pared 8 bases from V and 6 bases from J, leaving 14 bases between. The CDR3 covers 13 residues. CDR3 nucleotides: TGTGCCAGCCGGGACTCCTTGGTCAATGAGCAGTTCTTC. Its protein is CASRDSLVNEQFF.

The chain links TRBV20-1 to TRBJ1-1; 8 bases agree with TRBD1. Germline V gene sequence: CDR1 DFQATT, CDR2 SNEGSKA (reference sequence). Trimming at V came to 2 bases and at J to 7 bases, leaving 9 bases not matched to a gene. This CDR3 is built from 14 residues. In DNA, the CDR3 is TGCAGTGCTAGACCGACAGGGGCGGGGGGTGAAGCTTTCTTT. This translates into CSARPTGAGGEAFF.

In DNA form, the CDR3 reads TGCAGCGTTGAAGATCGTAGGAACTCCTACGAGCAGTACTTC. Encoded protein: CSVEDRRNSYEQYF. This chain connects TRBV29-1 to TRBJ2-7; D is unclear. The ends were cut back, 0 bases at V and 0 bases at J, with 9 bases in the middle. The CDR3 is 14 amino acids. Per germline, CDR1 SQVTM and CDR2 ANQGSEA.

The V and J genes are TRBV7-2 and TRBJ2-7, with 8 positions matching TRBD1. The germline CDR1 and CDR2 sequences are SGHTA and FQGNSA. The CDR3 runs 15 residues. V shed 2 bases, J shed 4 bases, and the junction held 7 bases outside the gene matches. CDR3 amino acids: CASSLNRGVRYEQYF. As DNA, the CDR3 is TGTGCCAGCAGCTTAAACAGGGGGGTAAGGTACGAGCAGTACTTC.